This TCR beta chain was obtained from a study of prognosis after radiotherapy for stage I lung cancer. Study-wide points: Lower values of Shannon entropy after stereotactic body radiation therapy were seen in patients who developed distant metastases.

A remark on this clonotype: What it binds is not known.

The authors drew roughly 6 milliliters of peripheral blood at each of two time points. Multiplex PCR in two rounds served to amplify TCR beta CDR3 from genomic DNA. Used in first-round PCR were primers specific to each TRBV and TRBJ gene. A single record per CDR3 protein comes from TCRdb applying MiXCR to the multiplex PCR reads. The data hold more than 30,000 distinct CDR3 sequences, with roughly 40% observed a single time. Germline V gene lookup returns CDR1 MNHEY and CDR2 SMNVEV (reference sequence). J lost 4 bases, V lost 6 bases, and 7 bases had no gene match. This CDR3 comprises 15 residues. Source: PBMCs, taken before or after stereotactic body radiation therapy (not recorded which). The genes are TRBV27 and TRBJ1-1, with 11 bases lining up with TRBD1. The origin of this receptor is a donor at least 50 years old with non-small cell lung cancer. The CDR3 protein is CASRKTGTGGTEAFF. The CDR3 DNA reads TGTGCCAGCAGGAAAACCGGGACAGGGGGCACTGAAGCTTTCTTT.